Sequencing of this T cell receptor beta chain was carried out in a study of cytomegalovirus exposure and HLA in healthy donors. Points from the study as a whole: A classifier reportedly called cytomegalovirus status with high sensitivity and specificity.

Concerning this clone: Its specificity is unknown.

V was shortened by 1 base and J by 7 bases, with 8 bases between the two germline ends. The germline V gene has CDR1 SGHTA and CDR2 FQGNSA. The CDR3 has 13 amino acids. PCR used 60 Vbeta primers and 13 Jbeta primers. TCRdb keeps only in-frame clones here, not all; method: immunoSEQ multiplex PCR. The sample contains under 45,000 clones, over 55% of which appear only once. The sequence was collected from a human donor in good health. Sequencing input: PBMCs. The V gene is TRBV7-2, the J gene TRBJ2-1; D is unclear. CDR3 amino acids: CASSLGRVNEQFF. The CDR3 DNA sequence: TGTGCCAGCAGCTTAGGCCGGGTTAATGAGCAGTTCTTC.